A selection of T cell receptor beta chains follows, all from one sample in a study of T cells in Graves' hyperthyroidism and ophthalmopathy. MiXCR, applied by TCRdb to the multiplex PCR reads, yields one record per CDR3 protein. The table shows around 280,000 distinct CDR3 sequences, with 13% occurring only once. Sequenced: blood. The receptors were gathered from a woman under 40 with Graves' hyperthyroidism that later progressed to Graves' ophthalmopathy. The CDR3 runs from the conserved cysteine through the conserved F or W. A D gene is named only where the DNA matches it firmly. Expanded clones get a size class; other rows say once, few or many, or leave the size out.

abundance,j_gene,d_gene,v_gene,CDR3aa,CDR3nt
many,TRBJ2-7,TRBD1,TRBV20-1,CSARPGQENYEQYF,TGCAGTGCTAGACCGGGACAGGAAAACTACGAGCAGTACTTC
-,TRBJ2-6,TRBD2,TRBV7-9,CAIIAGGPGFSGANVLTF,TGTGCCATAATCGCGGGGGGGCCGGGATTCTCTGGGGCCAACGTCCTGACTTTC
many,TRBJ1-2,-,TRBV6-5,CASSYVRNYGYTF,TGTGCCAGCAGTTACGTGAGGAACTATGGCTACACCTTC
many,TRBJ2-3,-,TRBV3-1,CASSSAGFLDTQYF,TGTGCCAGCAGCTCAGCCGGGTTTCTCGATACGCAGTATTTT
many,TRBJ2-3,-,TRBV20-1,CSVGLTTDTQYF,TGCAGTGTTGGACTTACGACAGATACGCAGTATTTT
many,TRBJ2-1,TRBD2,TRBV11-2,CASSLGTSGAAEGEQFF,TGTGCCAGCAGCTTAGGGACTAGCGGGGCCGCCGAAGGTGAGCAGTTCTTC
once,TRBJ2-7,TRBD2,TRBV28,CASSDPPSGGAYEQYF,TGTGCCAGCAGCGACCCTCCTAGCGGGGGGGCGTACGAGCAGTACTTC
-,TRBJ2-7,TRBD1,TRBV5-1,CASSTGQGGYEQYF,TGCGCCAGCAGCACTGGACAGGGGGGCTACGAGCAGTACTTC
many,TRBJ2-7,-,TRBV6-2/TRBV6-3,CASSPSGRPLSYEQYF,TGTGCCAGCAGTCCCAGCGGCAGGCCATTGTCCTACGAGCAGTACTTC
many,TRBJ1-5,TRBD1,TRBV20-1,CSASTGQGKSQPQHF,TGCAGTGCTAGCACCGGACAGGGAAAGAGTCAGCCCCAGCATTTT
-,TRBJ1-2,-,TRBV7-9,CAILRVGYTF,TGTGCCATCTTAAGGGTTGGCTACACCTTC
many,TRBJ2-7,TRBD2,TRBV7-2,CASSHPGGEQYF,TGTGCCAGCAGCCATCCGGGGGGGGAGCAGTACTTC
many,TRBJ2-4,TRBD1,TRBV11-2,CASSSLTGSDIQYF,TGTGCCAGCAGCTCCCTGACAGGGTCAGACATTCAGTACTTC
many,TRBJ2-7,-,TRBV20-1,CSARDNRDPSYEQYF,TGCAGTGCTAGAGATAATAGGGACCCCTCCTACGAGCAGTACTTC
few,TRBJ2-7,-,TRBV19,CASHPTGSYEQYF,TGTGCCAGTCACCCGACAGGAAGTTACGAGCAGTACTTC
few,TRBJ2-3,TRBD1,TRBV6-1,CASGLGGSDTQYF,TGTGCCAGCGGCCTAGGGGGCTCAGATACGCAGTATTTT
many,TRBJ2-5,TRBD1,TRBV4-1,CASSPNRGQETQYF,TGCGCCAGCAGCCCAAACAGGGGCCAAGAGACCCAGTACTTC
-,TRBJ2-1,-,TRBV24-1,CATSDLNLKFF,TGTGCCACCAGTGATTTGAACCTTAAGTTCTTC
many,TRBJ2-1,TRBD1,TRBV20-1,CSASNDRGSYNEQFF,TGCAGTGCTAGTAACGACAGGGGATCCTACAATGAGCAGTTCTTC
many,TRBJ2-3,TRBD2,TRBV5-4,CASSLAPAGMGEDTQYF,TGTGCCAGCAGCTTGGCTCCAGCGGGAATGGGAGAAGATACGCAGTATTTT